This T cell receptor (beta chain) was identified during a study of T cell repertoires in cytomegalovirus infection. Germline-derived CDR1 and CDR2 are MGHDK and SYGVNS. Germline trimming cut 4 bases from V and 2 bases from J; bases unmatched to any gene: 4. This CDR3 is built from 15 residues. TCRdb reprocessed the reads via MiXCR and lists one record per CDR3 protein. The repertoire holds a few hundred thousand distinct CDR3 sequences, with about a sixth as singletons. This clonotype was recorded many times. The source material was PBMCs. The V and J genes are TRBV25-1 and TRBJ1-2, with TRBD1 matching over 10 bases. This clonotype was sampled from a human donor in good health (CMV status not recorded). Some clones in this sample may be carry-over from other donors' samples. CDR3 residues: CASSGQGARNYGYTF. CDR3 DNA sequence: TGTGCCAGCAGTGGACAGGGGGCGCGGAACTATGGCTACACCTTC.